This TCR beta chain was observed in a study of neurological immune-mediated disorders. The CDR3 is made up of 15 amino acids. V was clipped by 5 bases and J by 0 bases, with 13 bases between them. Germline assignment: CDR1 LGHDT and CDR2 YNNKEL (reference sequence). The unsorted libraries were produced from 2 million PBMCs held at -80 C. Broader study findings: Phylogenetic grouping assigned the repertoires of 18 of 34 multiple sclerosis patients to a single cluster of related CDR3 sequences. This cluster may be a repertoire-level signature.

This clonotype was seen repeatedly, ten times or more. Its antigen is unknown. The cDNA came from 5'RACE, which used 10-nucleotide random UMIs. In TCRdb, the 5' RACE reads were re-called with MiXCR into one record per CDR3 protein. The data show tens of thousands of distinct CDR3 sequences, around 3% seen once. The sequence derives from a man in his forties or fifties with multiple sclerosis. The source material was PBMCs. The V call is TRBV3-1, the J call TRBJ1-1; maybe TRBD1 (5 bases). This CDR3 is CASSYTTDLNTEAFF. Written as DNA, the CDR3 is TGTGCCAGCAGCTATACGACAGATTTGAACACTGAAGCTTTCTTT.